Below are 27 T cell receptor beta chains sequenced from a single sample in a study of T cell repertoires in cytomegalovirus infection. TCRdb processed the reads anew with MiXCR; each CDR3 protein has one entry. The table records about 830,000 distinct CDR3 sequences, about 30% of them present only once. These receptors are not linked to any known antigen. This sample comprised cultured CD8+ T cells from PBMCs, obtained from culture after CMV antigen stimulation. Source of these receptors: a human donor in good health (CMV status not recorded). Some clones in this sample may be carry-over from other donors' samples.

The V gene is TRBV7-9, the J gene TRBJ2-1; unclear D gene. V lost 4 bases and J 4 bases, leaving 11 bases between the germline ends. CDR1 SEHNR and CDR2 FQNEAQ come from the germline V gene (reference sequence). The CDR3 covers 14 residues. CDR3 nucleotide sequence: TGTGCCAGCAGCTATCCCGCGGAGTACAATGAGCAGTTCTTC. The encoded protein is CASSYPAEYNEQFF.

The sample holds a few counts of this clonotype. This chain connects TRBV9 to TRBJ2-3; the D call may be TRBD1 or TRBD2 (6 bases each). V lost 3 bases, J lost 4 bases, and 9 bases lay in between. Germline V CDR1 and CDR2: SGDLS, YYNGEE. The CDR3 covers 13 residues. The CDR3 loop reads CASSGGASDTQYF. The CDR3 nucleotides are TGTGCCAGCAGCGGGGGGGCCTCAGATACGCAGTATTTT.

This clonotype occurred a few times. The V call is TRBV7-8, the J call TRBJ2-1; no firm D call. This CDR3 has 13 amino acids. The V gene lost 4 bases and the J gene lost 8 bases, with 12 bases spanning the gap. Germline V gene lookup returns CDR1 SGHVS and CDR2 FQNEAQ. CDR3 region: CASSSTVIHEQFF. DNA for the CDR3: TGTGCCAGCAGCTCAACAGTTATCCATGAGCAGTTCTTC.

This clonotype was counted between two and nine times. This chain joins TRBV7-9 and TRBJ1-2; D remains unclear. V lost 5 bases, J lost 4 bases, and 14 bases lay in between. Germline CDR1 is SEHNR and CDR2 is FQNEAQ (reference sequence). This CDR3 has 14 residues. CDR3 loop: CASSPSGLPYGYTF. The CDR3 DNA follows: TGTGCCAGCAGCCCATCGGGCTTACCCTATGGCTACACCTTC.

This clonotype occurred a few times. The chain couples TRBV6-5 to TRBJ1-5, with D maybe TRBD1 (6 bases). V was pared by 6 bases and J by 1 base, with 7 bases between. The CDR3 spans 13 residues. Germline CDR1 reads MNHEY; CDR2 reads SVGAGI. The CDR3 sequence: CASSDRSNQPQHF. The CDR3 coding sequence is TGTGCCAGCAGCGACAGGAGCAATCAGCCCCAGCATTTT.

In its sample, this clonotype was seen a few times. This chain connects TRBV7-6 to TRBJ2-7; maybe TRBD2 (5 bases). This CDR3 comprises 13 residues. Trimming removed 5 bases at V and 6 bases at J, with 14 bases between. Germline V CDR1 and CDR2: SGHVS, FNYEAQ. CDR3 protein: CASSREGWGEQYV. For the CDR3, the DNA is TGTGCCAGCAGCCGTGAGGGTTGGGGCGAGCAGTACGTC.

The rearrangement uses TRBV7-9 and TRBJ2-4, with D hard to call. V was clipped by 5 bases and J by 0 bases, with 8 bases between them. The germline V gene encodes CDR1 SEHNR and CDR2 FQNEAQ (reference sequence). The CDR3 has 14 residues. CDR3 DNA sequence: TGTGCCAGCAGCCTACAGTTAGCCAAAAACATTCAGTACTTC. It specifies CASSLQLAKNIQYF.

This clonotype was found a few times. J is TRBJ2-1 and V is TRBV6-5; D not resolved. Trimming cost V 0 bases and J 8 bases, with 8 bases left between them. From germline, CDR1 is MNHEY and CDR2 SVGAGI. The CDR3 is 13 amino acids. The CDR3 spells CASSYSKSHEQFF. CDR3 in DNA: TGTGCCAGCAGTTACTCGAAGTCTCATGAGCAGTTCTTC.

The CDR3 DNA reads as TGTGCCACCAATGACGGAAGTTACACTGAAGCTTTCTTT. Translated, it gives CATNDGSYTEAFF. This chain uses TRBV19 with TRBJ1-1; the D is unclear. The germline V gene encodes CDR1 LNHDA and CDR2 SQIVND (reference sequence). The CDR3 sequence is 13 residues long. V lost 10 bases, J lost 3 bases, and 15 bases lay in between. The entire variable domain, with the rest obtained from reference TRBV19 and TRBJ1-1, is as follows: DGGITQSPKYLFRKEGQNVTLSCEQNLNHDAMYWYRQDPGQGLRLIYYSQIVNDFQKGDIAEGYSVSREKKESFPLTVTSAQKNPTAFYLCATNDGSYTEAFFGQGTRLTVV.

This clonotype was detected only a few times. The chain recombines TRBV10-3 with TRBJ2-7, with no clear D. The CDR3 sequence is 13 residues long. V lost 3 bases to trimming and J lost 3 bases, with 9 bases between them. Germline CDR1 reads ENHRY; CDR2 reads SYGVKD. The CDR3 region is CAISEGEYYEQYV. CDR3 in DNA: TGTGCCATCAGTGAAGGAGAATACTACGAGCAGTACGTC.

The chain couples TRBV12-3 or TRBV12-4 to TRBJ2-5; possibly TRBD2 for D (6 bases). The V gene lost 10 bases and the J gene lost 5 bases, with 20 bases spanning the gap. The CDR3 covers 14 residues. CDR3 DNA sequence: TGTGCCAACAGCTTTTGCGGGGTTCGGGAGACCCAGTACTTC. Translating gives CANSFCGVRETQYF.

The rearrangement joins TRBV4-2 to TRBJ1-6; no definite D call. Trimming pared 4 bases from V and 6 bases from J, leaving 16 bases between. This CDR3 has 16 residues. The V gene's germline CDR1 is LGHNA and CDR2 YNFKEQ. The CDR3, as DNA: TGTGCCAGCAGCCTGGGATACAGAGAAATTAATTCACCCCTCCACTTT. Translation gives CASSLGYREINSPLHF.

The chain recombines TRBV25-1 with TRBJ1-2, with no clear D. Germline V gene sequence: CDR1 MGHDK, CDR2 SYGVNS. This CDR3 has 12 residues. The V end lost 0 bases, the J end lost 4 bases, and 3 bases lay between the germline ends. The CDR3, as DNA: TGTGCCAGCAGTGAATACAGCTATGGCTACACCTTC. Translated: CASSEYSYGYTF.

This clonotype was counted between two and nine times. The chain couples TRBV6-2 or TRBV6-3 to TRBJ1-4; unclear D gene. The CDR3 runs to 16 residues. V lost 8 bases and J lost 0, with 16 bases in between. Germline CDR1 and CDR2: MNHEY and SVGEGT. The CDR3 is CASCRSIDATNEKLFF. The CDR3 region has the DNA TGTGCCAGCTGTAGGTCGATCGACGCAACTAATGAAAAACTGTTTTTT.

The genes are TRBV5-6 and TRBJ1-2; 10 nucleotides line up with TRBD1. CDR1 and CDR2 from the germline V gene are SGHDT and YYEEEE. After removal of 5 bases from V and 10 bases from J, the junction contained 8 bases not matched to a gene. There are 13 residues in the CDR3. The CDR3 DNA reads as TGTGCCAGCAGAGGGGACAGGGGCTGGGTCTACACCTTC. Encoded protein: CASRGDRGWVYTF. Using reference TRBV5-6 and TRBJ1-2 for the parts outside the CDR3, the full variable domain is DAGVTQSPTHLIKTRGQQVTLRCSPKSGHDTVSWYQQALGQGPQFIFQYYEEEERQRGNFPDRFSGHQFPNYSSELNVNALLLGDSALYLCASRGDRGWVYTFGSGTRLTVV.

CDR3 DNA sequence: TGTGCCAGCAAGGGGGGGGCAGGGTCAACCTACGAGCAGTACGTC. This translates into CASKGGAGSTYEQYV. The V gene is TRBV27, the J gene TRBJ2-7; the D gene is possibly TRBD2 (7 bases). This CDR3 is 15 amino acids long. Trimming removed 7 bases at V and 2 bases at J, with 18 bases between. The V gene's germline CDR1 is MNHEY and CDR2 SMNVEV (reference sequence).

The chain recombines TRBV7-2 with TRBJ1-1; no reliable D call. The V end lost 3 bases, the J end lost 1 base, and 9 bases lay between the germline ends. The germline gives CDR1 SGHTA, CDR2 FQGNSA. CDR3 length: 14 residues. CDR3: CASSLWISNTEAFF. The DNA of the CDR3 is TGTGCCAGCAGCTTGTGGATTTCGAACACTGAAGCTTTCTTT. The full variable domain, in which reference TRBV7-2 and TRBJ1-1 provide the parts outside the CDR3, is GAGVSQSPSNKVTEKGKDVELRCDPISGHTALYWYRQSLGQGLEFLIYFQGNSAPDKSGLPSDRFSAERTGGSVSTLTIQRTQQEDSAVYLCASSLWISNTEAFFGQGTRLTVV.

The CDR3 nucleotides read TGTGCCAGCAGCTGGGCTAGCGGGGGTAGGAGCTCCTACGAGCAGTACGTC. Its translation is CASSWASGGRSSYEQYV. The chain employs TRBV7-3 and TRBJ2-7; 10 bases match TRBD2. Germline loops: CDR1 SGHTA, CDR2 FQGTGA. CDR3 length equals 17 residues. V gave up 4 bases and J gave up 0 bases; unmatched junction bases: 9.

This clonotype showed up just a few times. The genes are TRBV27 and TRBJ1-5; TRBD1 agrees at 7 bases. V shed 2 bases and J 6 bases; nucleotides not matched to a gene: 4. Germline CDR1 and CDR2: MNHEY and SMNVEV (reference sequence). The CDR3 consists of 14 residues. CDR3 loop: CASSLGRGSQPQHF. The CDR3 DNA follows: TGTGCCAGCAGTTTAGGCAGGGGGAGTCAGCCCCAGCATTTT.

The chain uses TRBV29-1 and TRBJ1-1; D unresolved. Germline V gene sequence: CDR1 SQVTM, CDR2 ANQGSEA. CDR3 length: 14 amino acids. Between the trimmed V and J ends, which lost 4 bases and 3 bases, there was a span of 15 bases. This CDR3 is CSVVVTRGDTEAFF. Written as DNA, the CDR3 is TGCAGCGTTGTAGTAACGCGGGGTGACACTGAAGCTTTCTTT.

This clonotype was detected many times. This sequence joins TRBV7-2 and TRBJ1-1; D unresolved. CDR1 and CDR2 (germline): SGHTA, FQGNSA. V shed 5 bases and J shed 0 bases, with 13 bases lying between them. The CDR3 extends over 15 amino acids. The DNA of the CDR3 is TGTGCCAGCAGCCCCCGTATGGGCGTGAACACTGAAGCTTTCTTT. It yields the protein CASSPRMGVNTEAFF.

Only one count was recorded for this clonotype. The rearrangement joins TRBV24-1 to TRBJ2-2; TRBD1 is a possible D gene (6 bases). CDR1 and CDR2 (germline): KGHDR, SFDVKD. Trimming took off 2 bases at V and 3 bases at J, with 9 bases between the two ends. The CDR3 sequence is 15 residues long. The CDR3 region has the DNA TGTGCCACCAGTGATTCCCCAGGGGACACCGGGGAGCTGTTTTTT. Translation: CATSDSPGDTGELFF.

This chain links TRBV4-1 with TRBJ2-3; 12 bases are shared with TRBD2. CDR3 length equals 17 residues. Trimming removed 0 bases from V and 7 bases from J; junction bases left unmatched: 8. CDR1 is MGHRA, CDR2 YSYEKL, per germline. The CDR3 sequence: CASSQDGLAGGRNTQYF. DNA for the CDR3: TGCGCCAGCAGCCAAGATGGGCTAGCGGGGGGGCGGAATACGCAGTATTTT.

Only a few counts were recorded for this clonotype. Here the CDR3 reads CASSSWQGFTGELFF. The CDR3 DNA follows: TGTGCCAGCAGCTCTTGGCAGGGCTTCACCGGGGAGCTGTTTTTT. This chain uses TRBV7-9 with TRBJ2-2, with D maybe TRBD1 (5 bases). The CDR3 loop spans 15 amino acids. The ends were cut back, 4 bases at V and 4 bases at J, with 13 bases in the middle. Germline V CDR1 and CDR2: SEHNR, FQNEAQ (reference sequence).

The V gene is TRBV5-6, the J gene TRBJ1-1; TRBD1 matches 9 bases. The CDR3 is 15 residues long. The junction had 6 bases not matched to a gene; V was cut back by 0 bases and J by 6 bases. Germline V CDR1 and CDR2: SGHDT, YYEEEE. Written as DNA, the CDR3 is TGTGCCAGCAGCTTGGACAGGGGGCGAAGGGCTGAAGCTTTCTTT. This sequence encodes CASSLDRGRRAEAFF.

In its sample, this clonotype ranks as medium-sized. The chain carries TRBV7-2 and TRBJ1-5, with D hard to call. Germline CDR1 SGHTA, CDR2 FQGNSA. This CDR3 comprises 15 residues. Trimming removed 1 base at V and 2 bases at J, with 9 bases between. The CDR3 is CASSLEGLGNQPQHF. For the CDR3, the DNA is TGTGCCAGCAGCTTAGAGGGCCTAGGCAATCAGCCCCAGCATTTT. Based on the CDR3 plus reference TRBV7-2 and TRBJ1-5, the full variable domain is GAGVSQSPSNKVTEKGKDVELRCDPISGHTALYWYRQSLGQGLEFLIYFQGNSAPDKSGLPSDRFSAERTGGSVSTLTIQRTQQEDSAVYLCASSLEGLGNQPQHFGDGTRLSIL.

This sequence joins TRBV19 and TRBJ1-1, with D unresolved. The V gene lost 5 bases and the J gene lost 3 bases, with 13 bases spanning the gap. Germline V CDR1 and CDR2: LNHDA, SQIVND (reference sequence). The CDR3 has 14 amino acids. CDR3 sequence reads: CASSVWTGDTEAFF. The CDR3 DNA sequence: TGTGCCAGTAGTGTCTGGACTGGGGACACTGAAGCTTTCTTT.